This TCR beta chain is drawn from a study of T cell repertoires in cytomegalovirus infection (dated by TCRdb to between 2018 and 2021). General notes on the study: The peptide stimulations were aimed at well-studied HLA-B-restricted epitopes as well as recently identified HLA-C-restricted CMV epitopes, whose presentation resists viral immunomodulation. Because public TCR beta signatures pointed to carriage of CMV infection together with the matching HLA type, the HLA type of each donor mattered for the analysis. Broader findings and caveats from the paper: The ex vivo response was dominated by HLA-C-restricted CMV-specific TCR beta clonotypes, and the single most frequent clonotype in two of eight donors was supplied by these HLA-C-restricted clonotypes. In both this cohort and an independent 352-donor cohort, the cumulative frequency of public TCR beta family members distinguished carriers of CMV infection plus the relevant HLA type.

The sample's treatment or condition label, in plain terms: in vitro stimulation with specific CMV peptide epitopes to enrich CMV-specific T cells. As for this clonotype: What this receptor recognizes is not known. No much larger clone exists at a distance of one base, and base qualities are not known.

Sequencing was carried out with an Illumina HiSeq 1500. TCRdb cleaned the public reads at Q25 with fastp, built clones with MiXCR and kept in-frame beta chains. When rows share a CDR3 protein, they turn into one entry using the most common DNA and genes. The sample profile shows approximately 300,000 distinct CDR3 sequences; around 25% of them were found once. The ten largest clones represent about 14% of the sample. The germline V gene specifies SGHTA as CDR1 and FQGNSA as CDR2. Trimming costs V 8 bases and J 8 bases, and their ends lie 24 bases apart. Taken from cysteine to phenylalanine, the CDR3 has 15 residues. Just the 45-base CDR3 DNA is kept, in frame starting at base 1.

The receptor's source is a human donor in good health (CMV status not recorded). Some clones in this sample may be carry-over from other donors' samples. The V and J segments used are TRBV7-2 and TRBJ1-2, with the D gene uncertain. The sample here was cultured PBMCs, taken from culture after CMV antigen stimulation. The sequenced DNA: TGTGCCAGCTCCTCGAGGGCGGTATTGGCAGCCGGCTACACCTTC. Its protein product is CASSSRAVLAAGYTF. The CDR3, completed at both ends by the reference TRBV7-2 and TRBJ1-2 genes, gives the full variable domain GAGVSQSPSNKVTEKGKDVELRCDPISGHTALYWYRQSLGQGLEFLIYFQGNSAPDKSGLPSDRFSAERTGGSVSTLTIQRTQQEDSAVYLCASSSRAVLAAGYTFGSGTRLTVV.